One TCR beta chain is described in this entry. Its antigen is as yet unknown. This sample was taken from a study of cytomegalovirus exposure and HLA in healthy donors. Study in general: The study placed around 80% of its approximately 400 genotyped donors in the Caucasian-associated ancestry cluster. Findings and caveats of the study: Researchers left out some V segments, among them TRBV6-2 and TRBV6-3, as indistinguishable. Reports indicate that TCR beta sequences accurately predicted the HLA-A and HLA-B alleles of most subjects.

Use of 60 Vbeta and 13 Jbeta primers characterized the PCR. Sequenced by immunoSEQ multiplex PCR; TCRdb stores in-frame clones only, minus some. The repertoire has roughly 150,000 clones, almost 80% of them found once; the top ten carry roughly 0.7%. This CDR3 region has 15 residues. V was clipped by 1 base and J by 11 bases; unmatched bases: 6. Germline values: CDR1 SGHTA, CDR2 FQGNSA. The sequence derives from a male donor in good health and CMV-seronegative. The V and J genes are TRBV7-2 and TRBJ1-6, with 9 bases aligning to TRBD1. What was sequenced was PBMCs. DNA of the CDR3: TGTGCCAGCAGCTTAGAGGACAGGGGTCTAACACCCCTCCACTTT. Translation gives CASSLEDRGLTPLHF. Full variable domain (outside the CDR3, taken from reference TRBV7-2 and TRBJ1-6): GAGVSQSPSNKVTEKGKDVELRCDPISGHTALYWYRQSLGQGLEFLIYFQGNSAPDKSGLPSDRFSAERTGGSVSTLTIQRTQQEDSAVYLCASSLEDRGLTPLHFGNGTRLTVT.